Below, 12 T cell receptor beta chains from the same sample are listed, as sequenced in a study of blood T cell repertoires in COVID-19. This table comes from immunoSEQ multiplex PCR, and its TCRdb copy is limited to in-frame clones, with some not included. The table has around 140,000 clones, 80% to 85% seen once. Source material: peripheral blood. The receptors were gathered from a woman aged 60 to 75 with acute or convalescent COVID-19.

J is TRBJ2-7 and V is TRBV7-2; 9 bases agree with TRBD1. V shed 1 base, J shed 1 base, and the junction held 14 bases outside the gene matches. Per germline, CDR1 SGHTA and CDR2 FQGNSA. This CDR3 is 19 amino acids long. CDR3 loop: CASSLVLVRGTGTSYEQYF. CDR3 nucleotides: TGTGCCAGCAGCTTAGTATTAGTTCGGGGGACAGGGACTTCCTACGAGCAGTACTTC.

This clone has only one observation. V gene TRBV6-5 combines with J gene TRBJ2-2; 12 nucleotides agree with TRBD1. CDR3 length: 15 residues. With V trimmed by 6 bases and J by 7 bases, 6 bases remained unmatched. CDR1 MNHEY and CDR2 SVGAGI come from the germline V gene. As DNA, the CDR3 is TGTGCCAGCAGGCCGGGACAGGGGGCGGGCGGGGAGCTGTTTTTT. It encodes CASRPGQGAGGELFF.

This chain connects TRBV5-4 to TRBJ1-6; D is perhaps TRBD1 (6 bases). The CDR3 is 17 amino acids. Germline CDR1 and CDR2: SGHNT and YYREEE (reference sequence). V was trimmed by 0 bases and J by 0 bases, leaving 10 bases between them. The CDR3 nucleotides read TGTGCCAGCAGCTTGGAGGGGGAATTCTCCTATAATTCACCCCTCCACTTT. Its protein product is CASSLEGEFSYNSPLHF.

This chain links TRBV6-1 with TRBJ2-7; D uncertain. There are 12 residues in the CDR3. Deletions cut 2 bases from V and 2 bases from J, with 4 bases between. From germline, CDR1 is MNHNS and CDR2 SASEGT. For the CDR3, the DNA is TGTGCCAGCAGTGAATATGCCTACGAGCAGTACTTC. Amino acid sequence: CASSEYAYEQYF.

This clone was recorded once. This rearrangement joins TRBV5-1 to TRBJ1-3, with 8 bases matching TRBD1. Germline trimming cut 3 bases from V and 3 bases from J; bases unmatched to any gene: 8. This CDR3 spans 16 amino acids. Germline CDR1 and CDR2: SGHRS and YFSETQ. In DNA form, the CDR3 reads TGCGCCAGCAGCTCAACCTGGACAGGGAATGGAAACACCATATATTTT. Amino acid sequence: CASSSTWTGNGNTIYF.

A single count supports this clone. V usage is TRBV21-1 and J usage is TRBJ2-4; TRBD1, as called in the table, went unchecked against the DNA. TRBV21-1 is a pseudogene locus. The CDR3 sequence is 16 residues long. DNA of the CDR3: TGTGCCAGCAGCAAAGGGACAGGGGGGACCAAAAACATTCAGTACTTC. Amino acids: CASSKGTGGTKNIQYF.

The chain has TRBV30 and TRBJ1-3; D not resolved. The CDR3 contains 11 residues. Per the germline V gene, CDR1 is GTSNPN and CDR2 is SVGIG (reference sequence). V dropped 4 bases and J dropped 4 bases, with 5 bases sitting between them. CDR3 protein: CAWTLGNTIYF. In nucleotides, the CDR3 is TGTGCCTGGACCCTCGGAAACACCATATATTTT.

This rearrangement joins TRBV9 to TRBJ2-1; D gene ambiguous. In germline, CDR1 is SGDLS, CDR2 YYNGEE. This CDR3 has 15 amino acids. The V and J ends lost 0 bases and 0 bases respectively, with 7 bases between them. CDR3 nucleotides: TGTGCCAGCAGCGTAGTTCCCAACTCCTACAATGAGCAGTTCTTC. As protein: CASSVVPNSYNEQFF.

The genes are TRBV15 and TRBJ2-1, with D possibly matching TRBD1 (5 bases). Germline V gene lookup returns CDR1 LNHNV and CDR2 YYDKDF (reference sequence). Trimming pared 5 bases from V and 7 bases from J, leaving 15 bases between. There are 14 residues in the CDR3. The CDR3 here is CATSRYDSQNEQFF. CDR3 bases: TGTGCCACCAGCCGATACGACAGCCAGAATGAGCAGTTCTTC.

The CDR3 coding sequence is TGTGCCAGCAGGTCGGACAGGGCCCAGCCCCAGCATTTT. This encodes CASRSDRAQPQHF. The chain employs TRBV6-6 and TRBJ1-5, with TRBD1 matching 8 bases. Germline CDR1 is MNHNY and CDR2 is SVGAGI (reference sequence). CDR3 length: 13 amino acids. V trimming: 6 bases; J trimming: 7 bases; junction bases outside the gene matches: 5.

J is TRBJ1-2 and V is TRBV28; D call uncertain. Trimming stripped 1 base from V and 6 bases from J, with 6 bases between. Germline CDR1 reads MDHEN; CDR2 reads SYDVKM. The CDR3 covers 12 residues. The CDR3 nucleotides read TGTGCCAGCAGTTTATCGCGGGATGGCTACACCTTC. This codes for CASSLSRDGYTF.

The V gene is TRBV6-5, the J gene TRBJ1-2; TRBD1 aligns across 8 bases. Unmatched junction bases numbered 4, after V lost 6 bases and J lost 7 bases. The V gene's germline CDR1 is MNHEY and CDR2 SVGAGI. This CDR3 is 12 amino acids long. The CDR3 spells CASSPGGRGYTF. The CDR3, as DNA: TGTGCCAGCAGCCCAGGGGGCCGTGGCTACACCTTC.